The present T cell receptor (beta chain) was sequenced within a study of cytomegalovirus exposure and HLA in healthy donors. Notes on the study in general: It was confirmed in vitro that a few of the CMV-associated chains were specific for CMV antigens. CMV serostatus was the only recorded immune exposure for donors.

After removal of 5 bases from V and 4 bases from J, the junction contained 7 bases not matched to a gene. This CDR3 is built from 14 residues. Germline values: CDR1 LNHDA, CDR2 SQIVND (reference sequence). Concerning this clone: Its antigen is unidentified.

Both 60 Vbeta primers and 13 Jbeta primers went into the PCR. TCRdb's table, derived via immunoSEQ multiplex PCR, lists solely in-frame clones and lacks some. The sample gives around 99,000 clones, about 78% of which show up once; over 3% is in the top ten. Sequencing used PBMCs. This chain connects TRBV19 to TRBJ2-5; 7 positions agree with TRBD1. This TCR came from a man aged 40-55 years in good health and CMV-seronegative. CDR3 in amino acids: CASSLRGRPETQYF. In nucleotides, the CDR3 is TGTGCCAGTAGTCTAAGGGGGCGACCAGAGACCCAGTACTTC. Using reference TRBV19 and TRBJ2-5 for the parts outside the CDR3, the full variable domain is DGGITQSPKYLFRKEGQNVTLSCEQNLNHDAMYWYRQDPGQGLRLIYYSQIVNDFQKGDIAEGYSVSREKKESFPLTVTSAQKNPTAFYLCASSLRGRPETQYFGPGTRLLVL.